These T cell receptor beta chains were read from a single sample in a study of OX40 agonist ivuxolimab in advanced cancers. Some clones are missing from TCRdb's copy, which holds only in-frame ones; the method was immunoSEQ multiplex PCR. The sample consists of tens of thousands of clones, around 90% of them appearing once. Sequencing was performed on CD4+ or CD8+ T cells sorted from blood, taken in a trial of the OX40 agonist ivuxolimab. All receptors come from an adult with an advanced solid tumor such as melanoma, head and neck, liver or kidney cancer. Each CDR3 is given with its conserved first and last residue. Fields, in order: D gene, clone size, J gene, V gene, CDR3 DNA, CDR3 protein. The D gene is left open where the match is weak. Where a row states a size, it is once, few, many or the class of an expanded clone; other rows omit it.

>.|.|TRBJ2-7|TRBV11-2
TGTGCCAGCAGCTTAGCTGGGATCGGGCTCCCCTCCTACGAGCAGTACTTC
CASSLAGIGLPSYEQYF
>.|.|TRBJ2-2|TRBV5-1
TGCGCCAGCAGCTTGGCTCTCGTCACCGGGGAGCTGTTTTTT
CASSLALVTGELFF
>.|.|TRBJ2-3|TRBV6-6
TGTGCCAGCAGTTCTCAGGGCGTCCGGCCAGATACGCAGTATTTT
CASSSQGVRPDTQYF
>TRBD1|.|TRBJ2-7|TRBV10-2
TGCGCCGCAAGAGGACAGGGGGCCCACGAGCAGTACTTC
CAARGQGAHEQYF
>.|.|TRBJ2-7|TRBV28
TGTGCCAGCAGTACTGGGACACAGCCCTACGAGCAGTACTTC
CASSTGTQPYEQYF
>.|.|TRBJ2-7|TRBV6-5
TGTGCCAGCAGTTTACTGGACGCCTCCTACGAGCAGTACTTC
CASSLLDASYEQYF
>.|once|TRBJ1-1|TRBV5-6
TGTGCCAGCAGCTTTACTGAGAACACTGAAGCTTTCTTT
CASSFTENTEAFF
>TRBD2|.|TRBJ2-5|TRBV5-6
TGTGCCAGCAGCTTGGCCGTAGCGGGAGGGCCGGGTCAAGAGACCCAGTACTTC
CASSLAVAGGPGQETQYF
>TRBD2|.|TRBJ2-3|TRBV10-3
TGTGCCATCAGTGCTGGACTAGCGGGAGTAGATACGCAGTATTTT
CAISAGLAGVDTQYF
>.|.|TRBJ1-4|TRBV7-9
TGTGCCAGCAGCTTAGCCGGGGCACCTAGGGAAAAACTGTTTTTT
CASSLAGAPREKLFF
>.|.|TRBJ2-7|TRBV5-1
TGCGCCAGCAGTGCCGGGGAAATCTACGAGCAGTACTTC
CASSAGEIYEQYF
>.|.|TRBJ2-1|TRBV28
TGTGCCAGCAAAACCCCCCCGGGGGTAGCGTACAATGAGCAGTTCTTC
CASKTPPGVAYNEQFF
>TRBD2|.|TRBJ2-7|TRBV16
TGTGCCAGCAGCACCCCGACTAGCTTCTCCTACGAGCAGTACTTC
CASSTPTSFSYEQYF
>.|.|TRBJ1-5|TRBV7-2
TGTGCCAGCAGCCCAAGGACACTCGCGCAGCCCCAGCATTTT
CASSPRTLAQPQHF
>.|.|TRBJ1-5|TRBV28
TGTGCCAGCAATTCAGGGTACCTAAATCAGCCCCAGCATTTT
CASNSGYLNQPQHF
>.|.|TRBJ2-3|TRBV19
TGTGCCAGTAGTTACTGGGACTCTACAGATACGCAGTATTTT
CASSYWDSTDTQYF
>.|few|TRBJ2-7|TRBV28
TGTGCCAGCAGGTCGGGAAAACTGGGAGATGGGTACGAGCAGTACTTC
CASRSGKLGDGYEQYF
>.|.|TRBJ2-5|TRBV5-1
TGCGCCAGCAGTAGGACAGTCCAAGAGACCCAGTACTTC
CASSRTVQETQYF
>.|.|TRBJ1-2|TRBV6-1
TGTGCCAGCATTCGAACGGGAACTAACTATGGCTACACCTTC
CASIRTGTNYGYTF
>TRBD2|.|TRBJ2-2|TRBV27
TGTGCCAGCAGTTTATTGCCTAGCGGGACCGGGGAGCTGTTTTTT
CASSLLPSGTGELFF
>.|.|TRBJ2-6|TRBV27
TGTGCCAGCAGTTTGGGCTCTGGGGCCAACGTCCTGACTTTC
CASSLGSGANVLTF
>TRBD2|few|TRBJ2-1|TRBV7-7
TGTGCTAGCAGCCCCGGACTAGCGGGAGAGCGTGAGCAGTTCTTC
CASSPGLAGEREQFF
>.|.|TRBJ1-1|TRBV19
TGTGCCAGCCAGGTCAGGGGAGGTATCACTGAAGCTTTCTTT
CASQVRGGITEAFF
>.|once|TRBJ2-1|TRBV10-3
TGTGCCACCTCCCCTAGCATCGGAGGAGTTAAGAATGAGCAGTTCTTC
CATSPSIGGVKNEQFF
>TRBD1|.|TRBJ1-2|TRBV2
TGTGCCAGCAGTGAGGGACAGGGCTATGGCTACACCTTC
CASSEGQGYGYTF
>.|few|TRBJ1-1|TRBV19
TGTGCCAGTAGGGGCCCTGTCCCGGTCCCTGAAGCTTTCTTT
CASRGPVPVPEAFF
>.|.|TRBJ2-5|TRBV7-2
TGTGCCAGCAGCTTGGGGAGTCAAGAGACCCAGTACTTC
CASSLGSQETQYF
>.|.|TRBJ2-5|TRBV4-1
TGCGCCAGCAGCCAAGACGACAGGACCTTCGCGGAGACCCAGTACTTC
CASSQDDRTFAETQYF
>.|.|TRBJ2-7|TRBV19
TGTGCCAGTAAGGCAGGGAGCTCCTACGAGCAGTACTTC
CASKAGSSYEQYF
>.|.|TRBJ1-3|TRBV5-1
TGCGCCAGCAGCTTGGATGGTGGAAACACCATATATTTT
CASSLDGGNTIYF
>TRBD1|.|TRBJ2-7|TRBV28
TGTGCCAGCAGTTTCGGGCAGGGGGCGAGGGAGCAGTACTTC
CASSFGQGAREQYF
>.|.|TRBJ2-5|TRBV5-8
TGTGCCAGCAGCTTCCGGGGGACCCAGTACTTC
CASSFRGTQYF
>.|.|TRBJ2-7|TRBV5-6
TGTGCCAGCAGCTTGGCCTCCTACGAGCAGTACTTC
CASSLASYEQYF
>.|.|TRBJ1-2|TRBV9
TGTGCCAGCAGCGTAGGGGCAGGTTCCTATGGCTACACCTTC
CASSVGAGSYGYTF
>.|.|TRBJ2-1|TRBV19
TGTGCCAGTAGTATGCAAGGCGATGAGCAGTTCTTC
CASSMQGDEQFF
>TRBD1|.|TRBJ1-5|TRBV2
TGTGCCAGCAGTGAAGCACTAGGACAGGGAAGTCGTCAGCCCCAGCATTTT
CASSEALGQGSRQPQHF
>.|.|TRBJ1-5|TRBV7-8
TGTGCCAGCAGCTTATGGCAGGGAGTAAATCAGCCCCAGCATTTT
CASSLWQGVNQPQHF
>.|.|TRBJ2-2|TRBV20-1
TGCGGGCAGGGTCTGTCCGGGGAGCTGTTTTTT
CGQGLSGELFF
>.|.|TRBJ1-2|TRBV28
TGTGCCAGCAGGCCGGACCCGGGTGGCTACACCTTC
CASRPDPGGYTF
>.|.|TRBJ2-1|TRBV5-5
TGTGCCAGCAGCTTGACAGGGATTTTCACCTACAATGAGCAGTTCTTC
CASSLTGIFTYNEQFF
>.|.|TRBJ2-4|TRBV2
TGTGCCAGCAGTTACATCAGGGAGAACATTCAGTACTTC
CASSYIRENIQYF
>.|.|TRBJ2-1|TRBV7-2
TGTGCCAGCAGCCCGGGACACAGTAACAATGAGCAGTTCTTC
CASSPGHSNNEQFF
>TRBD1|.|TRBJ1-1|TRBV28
TGTGCCAGCAGGACCTCCGGACAGGGGTTCACTGAAGCTTTCTTT
CASRTSGQGFTEAFF
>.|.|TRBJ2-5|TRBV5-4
TGTGCCAGCAGCGTCGGCGGGGTAGAGACCCAGTACTTC
CASSVGGVETQYF
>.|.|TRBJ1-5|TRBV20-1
TGCAGTGCGCGGGGAAATCAGCCCCAGCATTTT
CSARGNQPQHF